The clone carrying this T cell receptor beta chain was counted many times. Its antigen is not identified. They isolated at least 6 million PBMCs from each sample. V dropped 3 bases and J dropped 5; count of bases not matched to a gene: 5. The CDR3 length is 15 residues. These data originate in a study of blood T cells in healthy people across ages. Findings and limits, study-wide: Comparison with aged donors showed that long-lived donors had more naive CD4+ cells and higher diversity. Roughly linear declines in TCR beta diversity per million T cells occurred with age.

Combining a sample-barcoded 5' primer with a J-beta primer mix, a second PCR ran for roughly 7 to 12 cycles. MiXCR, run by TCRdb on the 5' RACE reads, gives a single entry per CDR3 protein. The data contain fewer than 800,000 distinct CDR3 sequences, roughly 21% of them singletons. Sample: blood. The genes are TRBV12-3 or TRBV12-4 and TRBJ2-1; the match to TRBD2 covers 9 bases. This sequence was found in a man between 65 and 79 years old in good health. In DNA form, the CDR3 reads TGTGCCAGCAGTTTTGTGCGGGAGGGAGACAATGAGCAGTTCTTC. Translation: CASSFVREGDNEQFF.